Following are 7 T cell receptor beta chains from one sample sequenced in a study of Tregs in tolerant kidney transplant recipients. Recipients received nonmyeloablative bone marrow transplants from related graft donors, with transient mixed chimerism. This table comes from immunoSEQ multiplex PCR, and its TCRdb copy is limited to in-frame clones, with some not included. The sample includes 74,000 or so clones, over 75% of them seen just once. The material was CD4+ T cells from blood (PBMCs), obtained 24 months after the transplant. Every receptor here comes from a human patient who received a combined kidney and bone marrow transplant. The graft donor may be the source of some T cells.

This sequence joins TRBV7-2 and TRBJ2-5; TRBD2 agrees at 7 bases. There are 14 residues in the CDR3. V lost 4 bases and J lost 5; bases outside the gene matches: 7. Germline V gene data show CDR1 as SGHTA and CDR2 as FQGNSA. This chain's CDR3 is CASSSPSGRETQYF. The DNA of the CDR3 is TGTGCCAGCAGCTCGCCTAGCGGCAGGGAGACCCAGTACTTC. The whole variable domain, remainder taken from reference TRBV7-2 and TRBJ2-5, is GAGVSQSPSNKVTEKGKDVELRCDPISGHTALYWYRQSLGQGLEFLIYFQGNSAPDKSGLPSDRFSAERTGGSVSTLTIQRTQQEDSAVYLCASSSPSGRETQYFGPGTRLLVL.

The chain is built from TRBV5-8 and TRBJ1-6; 7 positions agree with TRBD1. The length of the CDR3 is 15 residues. Germline loops: CDR1 SGHTS, CDR2 YDEGEE. V dropped 2 bases and J dropped 7; count of bases not matched to a gene: 6. The CDR3 DNA sequence: TGTGCCAGCAGCTTTCGGGGGACAGCCAATTCACCCCTCCACTTT. Translating gives CASSFRGTANSPLHF.

The V gene is TRBV7-6, the J gene TRBJ1-2; D remains ambiguous. The CDR3 contains 15 residues. CDR1 SGHVS and CDR2 FNYEAQ come from the germline V gene. Between the trimmed V and J ends, which lost 2 bases and 0 bases, there was a span of 10 bases. As DNA, the CDR3 is TGTGCCAGCAGCTTACGGGATTCTCCTAACTATGGCTACACCTTC. Its protein product is CASSLRDSPNYGYTF.

The chain joins TRBV5-1 to TRBJ2-2, with a tentative D call TRBD1 (5 bases). The germline V and J ends were trimmed by 0 bases and 5 bases, with 8 bases remaining between them. This CDR3 spans 14 amino acids. Germline CDR1 is SGHRS and CDR2 is YFSETQ. The CDR3 region is CASSLDKGTGELFF. In DNA form, the CDR3 reads TGCGCCAGCAGCTTGGATAAGGGGACCGGGGAGCTGTTTTTT.

The rearrangement uses TRBV7-6 and TRBJ1-2, with D uncertain. CDR3 length: 14 residues. V lost 4 bases and J 4 bases, leaving 13 bases between the germline ends. Germline assignment: CDR1 SGHVS and CDR2 FNYEAQ. In nucleotides, the CDR3 is TGTGCCAGCAGCTCCATTGGGAGGGTCTATGGCTACACCTTC. Translating gives CASSSIGRVYGYTF.

CDR3 sequence: CAWDDRPNEKLFF. CDR3 nucleotide sequence: TGTGCCTGGGATGACAGGCCGAATGAAAAACTGTTTTTT. The chain joins TRBV30 to TRBJ1-4; a possible D gene is TRBD1 (6 bases). With 5 bases removed from V and 5 bases from J, the gap between germline ends came to 12 bases. The CDR3 loop spans 13 amino acids. Germline lookup yields CDR1 GTSNPN and CDR2 SVGIG (reference sequence).

The chain has TRBV11-1 and TRBJ2-7; D remains unclear. The length of the CDR3 is 15 residues. Per germline, CDR1 SGHAT and CDR2 FQDESV (reference sequence). The V end was cut by 2 bases, the J end by 2 bases, with 13 bases between. The CDR3 loop reads CASSLRREAAYEQYF. CDR3 DNA: TGTGCCAGCAGCTTACGCCGAGAGGCGGCCTACGAGCAGTACTTC.